A selection of T cell receptor beta chains follows, all from one sample in a study of CD8 T cells in Susac syndrome. TCRdb itself ran the immunoSEQ multiplex PCR reads through MiXCR, one entry per CDR3 protein. Of 200,000 to 250,000 distinct CDR3 sequences listed, about 94% are singletons. The sample was CD4+ T cells from PBMCs. These receptors were collected from a human donor with Susac syndrome. Each CDR3 is given with its conserved first and last residue. Fields, in order: CDR3 length, J gene, V gene, clone size, D gene, CDR3 DNA, CDR3 protein. D genes are given only for firm matches. Only some rows state a clone size, as once, few, many or a class for expanded clones.

14	TRBJ2-2	TRBV30	-	-	TGTGCCTGGAGTTCGGGGGGCAACACCGGGGAGCTGTTTTTT	CAWSSGGNTGELFF
14	TRBJ2-5	TRBV20-1	-	-	TGCAGTGCTAGAGATGATGTGCGCCAAGAGACCCAGTACTTC	CSARDDVRQETQYF
16	TRBJ1-2	TRBV4-3	-	TRBD1	TGCGCCAGCAGCCAAGGGAGGGCAGGGGGTAACTATGGCTACACCTTC	CASSQGRAGGNYGYTF
16	TRBJ2-3	TRBV20-1	-	-	TGCAGTGCTAGAGAGGCCGGAACGGGGGTCCTTGGTACGCAGTATTTT	CSAREAGTGVLGTQYF
14	TRBJ1-2	TRBV30	-	-	TGTGCCTGCCCACCCCGTCCCCCGTACTATGGCTACACCTTC	CACPPRPPYYGYTF
13	TRBJ2-5	TRBV7-2	few	-	TGTGCCAGCAGCTACCCAGGGGTAGAGACCCAGTACTTC	CASSYPGVETQYF
14	TRBJ1-1	TRBV18	-	-	TGTGCCAGCTCCGAGCGTACTAAGAACACTGAAGCTTTCTTT	CASSERTKNTEAFF
15	TRBJ1-6	TRBV7-6	-	-	TGTGCCAGCAGCTCGGGTCCCCAGTTCAATTCACCCCTCCACTTT	CASSSGPQFNSPLHF
14	TRBJ1-4	TRBV20-1	-	TRBD1	TGCAGTGCGTCCGGGACAGGGGGCTATGAAAAACTGTTTTTT	CSASGTGGYEKLFF
13	TRBJ2-5	TRBV9	-	TRBD1	TGTGCCAGCAGCGAGACAGGGGCCGAGACCCAGTACTTC	CASSETGAETQYF
16	TRBJ2-1	TRBV7-3	once	TRBD1	TGTGCCAGCAGCTCCTTCCCCGGGACAGATTACAATGAGCAGTTCTTC	CASSSFPGTDYNEQFF
13	TRBJ1-1	TRBV20-1	-	-	TGCAGTGCTAGAGAGGGGGAGGGCCTTGGGGCTTTCTTT	CSAREGEGLGAFF
14	TRBJ1-1	TRBV6-5	-	-	TGTGCCAGCCGTTTCCAGGGCCGGAACACTGAAGCTTTCTTT	CASRFQGRNTEAFF
13	TRBJ1-1	TRBV29-1	-	TRBD1	TGCAGCGTCGCGACAGGGCCTTTCACTGAAGCTTTCTTT	CSVATGPFTEAFF
14	TRBJ2-3	TRBV29-1	-	TRBD1	TGCAGCGTAGGGGACAGGGGTCGGACAGATACGCAGTATTTT	CSVGDRGRTDTQYF
15	TRBJ1-2	TRBV3-1	-	TRBD1	TGTGCCAGCAGCGCTCCAGGACAGGGGAGCTATGGCTACACCTTC	CASSAPGQGSYGYTF
14	TRBJ1-1	TRBV6-2/TRBV6-3	-	-	TGTGCCAGCAGACGCCAAGCGGTCAACACTGAAGCTTTCTTT	CASRRQAVNTEAFF
13	TRBJ2-7	TRBV6-2/TRBV6-3	-	-	TGTGCCAGCAGTTACGGAGGCCTCCAAGAGCAGTACTTC	CASSYGGLQEQYF
15	TRBJ2-7	TRBV28	-	-	TGTGCCAGCAGTTTAGACAGGTTGTCCTCCTACGAGCAGTACTTC	CASSLDRLSSYEQYF
16	TRBJ2-5	TRBV24-1	-	TRBD1	TGTGCCACCAGTGATTCCGGACAGGGGCGGGAAGAGACCCAGTACTTC	CATSDSGQGREETQYF
14	TRBJ2-1	TRBV2	-	-	TGTGCCAGCAGTGACGACTCGAGGGACGGTGAGCAGTTCTTC	CASSDDSRDGEQFF
13	TRBJ1-1	TRBV20-1	-	-	TGCAGTGCTACCCCAGGGAGTGTAGCTGAAGCTTTCTTT	CSATPGSVAEAFF
15	TRBJ2-7	TRBV20-1	-	-	TGCAGTGCTAGAGGGGGATTACAACATTCCTACGAGCAGTACTTC	CSARGGLQHSYEQYF
17	TRBJ2-2	TRBV4-3	-	TRBD2	TGCGCCAGCAGCCAGTACAGCGGGGGGACGCTCACCGGGGAGCTGTTTTTT	CASSQYSGGTLTGELFF
11	TRBJ2-5	TRBV29-1	-	-	TGCAGCGTTGACCTCGGGGAGACCCAGTACTTC	CSVDLGETQYF
15	TRBJ1-5	TRBV6-5	-	TRBD1	TGTGCCAGCAGTGCGGGACAGAATGGGAATCAGCCCCAGCATTTT	CASSAGQNGNQPQHF